The clone carrying this TCR beta chain was counted only a few times. Its antigen remains unidentified. These data originate in a study of graft-versus-host responses after intestinal transplantation. Overall study: Anti-thymocyte globulin served as induction for all recipients, who then took tacrolimus and steroids for about 3 years.

The V gene lost 1 base and the J gene lost 6 bases, with 17 bases spanning the gap. Per the germline V gene, CDR1 is SGHDT and CDR2 is YYEEEE. This CDR3 is 15 amino acids long. The repertoire was sequenced with immunoSEQ multiplex PCR; TCRdb's copy has only in-frame clones and lacks some. Here the sample spans about 86,000 clones, around 83% being singletons. The material sequenced was unstimulated CD8+ T cells sorted from spleen or lymph node cells, taken before intestinal transplant. The clonotype originates from a human donor who received an intestinal transplant. The chain uses TRBV5-6 and TRBJ2-7; D is tentatively TRBD1 or TRBD2 (5 bases each). The CDR3 nucleotides are TGTGCCAGCAGCTTGCGGGGCGACTTACTAGGCGAGCAGTACTTC. Its translation is CASSLRGDLLGEQYF.